A single sample gave rise to the 24 T cell receptor beta chains below, sequenced in a study of blood T cell repertoires in COVID-19. TCRdb's table, derived via immunoSEQ multiplex PCR, lists solely in-frame clones and lacks some. Altogether about 45,000 clones are present, 70% to 80% being singletons, with the ten largest covering 28%. The sequencing input was peripheral blood. These receptors were taken from a woman between 70 and 85 years old with acute or convalescent COVID-19.

V is TRBV7-2 and J is TRBJ1-1, with 7 bases matching TRBD1. The CDR3 contains 14 residues. Per germline, CDR1 SGHTA and CDR2 FQGNSA. The junction had 8 bases not matched to a gene; V was cut back by 5 bases and J by 5 bases. CDR3 amino acids: CASSATPGGTEAFF. The CDR3 DNA follows: TGTGCCAGCAGCGCGACCCCAGGGGGGACTGAAGCTTTCTTT.

CDR3 in amino acids: CASSVTGGGQETQYF. The CDR3 coding sequence is TGTGCCAGCAGTGTTACGGGAGGGGGCCAAGAGACCCAGTACTTC. The chain recombines TRBV2 with TRBJ2-5; TRBD2 aligns across 8 bases. The CDR3 is 15 residues long. J gave up 1 base and V 4 bases, and 5 bases lay outside the gene matches. CDR1 and CDR2 from the germline V gene are SNHLY and FYNNEI.

This rearrangement joins TRBV29-1 to TRBJ1-4; 10 nucleotides match TRBD1. Germline CDR1 SQVTM, CDR2 ANQGSEA. Losses at the gene ends were 8 bases for V and 7 bases for J; bases not matched to a gene: 7. This CDR3 region has 13 residues. The CDR3 nucleotides read TGCAGCATTTGGACAGGGGGGAGTGAAAAACTGTTTTTT. Protein sequence: CSIWTGGSEKLFF.

The gene calls are TRBV15 and TRBJ1-4, with D hard to call. This CDR3 comprises 17 residues. The germline V and J ends were trimmed by 0 bases and 10 bases, with 21 bases remaining between them. Germline-derived CDR1 and CDR2 are LNHNV and YYDKDF (reference sequence). CDR3 sequence: CATSRDRSEGSPGKLFF. CDR3 bases: TGTGCCACCAGCAGAGATCGCTCTGAGGGATCTCCAGGAAAACTGTTTTTT.

The chain combines TRBV5-8 with TRBJ2-3; 9 bases fit TRBD2. Germline trimming cut 0 bases from V and 0 bases from J; bases unmatched to any gene: 11. Germline values: CDR1 SGHTS, CDR2 YDEGEE. The CDR3 spans 19 residues. DNA for the CDR3: TGTGCCAGCAGCTTGGATCAGCGGGGGGACCTCTCTAGCACAGATACGCAGTATTTT. This translates into CASSLDQRGDLSSTDTQYF.

The chain links TRBV2 to TRBJ1-2; perhaps TRBD1 as D (6 bases). V lost 7 bases and J lost 7, with 16 bases in between. The CDR3 extends over 13 amino acids. The germline V gene encodes CDR1 SNHLY and CDR2 FYNNEI. This CDR3 reads CASIQGRGGGYTF. CDR3 sequence (DNA): TGTGCCAGCATTCAGGGGAGGGGAGGTGGCTACACCTTC.

This clone was counted a few times. The chain carries TRBV2 and TRBJ2-7; perhaps TRBD1 as D (5 bases). CDR1 SNHLY and CDR2 FYNNEI come from the germline V gene. The length of the CDR3 is 15 residues. Trimming removed 6 bases from V and 5 bases from J, with 20 bases in between. The CDR3 DNA sequence: TGTGCCAGCAGACTTCCAGGGTCAGGGTCGGACGAGCAGTACTTC. Translation gives CASRLPGSGSDEQYF.

This chain joins TRBV25-1 and TRBJ2-7; 7 nucleotides agree with TRBD1. CDR3 length: 16 residues. The V segment lost 2 bases and the J segment 4 bases; nucleotides outside the gene matches: 11. Germline V lookup: CDR1 MGHDK, CDR2 SYGVNS. The CDR3 reads CASSEGDRVLRYEQYF. The CDR3 nucleotides are TGTGCCAGCAGTGAAGGTGACAGGGTGTTGAGGTACGAGCAGTACTTC.

There are a few counts of this clone. This chain connects TRBV19 to TRBJ2-1, with TRBD2 matching over 13 bases. The CDR3 runs 18 residues. Germline V gene lookup returns CDR1 LNHDA and CDR2 SQIVND (reference sequence). V lost 1 base and J lost 0; bases outside the gene matches: 3. In nucleotides, the CDR3 is TGTGCCAGTAGTATAGCACTAGCGGGAGGGAGCTCCTACAATGAGCAGTTCTTC. Translation: CASSIALAGGSSYNEQFF.

J is TRBJ2-2 and V is TRBV2, with D hard to call. Germline CDR1 SNHLY, CDR2 FYNNEI. The CDR3 extends over 14 amino acids. With 8 bases removed from V and 0 bases from J, the gap between germline ends came to 10 bases. CDR3 sequence reads: CASREQTNTGELFF. The CDR3 DNA is TGTGCCAGCCGAGAGCAAACGAACACCGGGGAGCTGTTTTTT. Supplemented by reference TRBV2 and TRBJ2-2, the full variable domain reads EPEVTQTPSHQVTQMGQEVILRCVPISNHLYFYWYRQILGQKVEFLVSFYNNEISEKSEIFDDQFSVERPDGSNFTLKIRSTKLEDSAMYFCASREQTNTGELFFGEGSRLTVL.

This chain links TRBV7-2 with TRBJ1-4; D call uncertain. The CDR3 length is 14 residues. Trimming took 4 bases from V and 13 from J, leaving 19 bases between them. The germline V gene encodes CDR1 SGHTA and CDR2 FQGNSA. The CDR3 sequence: CASSSLTSWEGLFF. CDR3 coding DNA: TGTGCCAGCAGCTCCTTAACCTCGTGGGAGGGACTGTTTTTT.

The chain combines TRBV5-8 with TRBJ1-2; 7 nucleotides line up with TRBD1. The ends lost 1 base at V and 8 bases at J; junction bases unmatched: 5. Germline assignment: CDR1 SGHTS and CDR2 YDEGEE. This CDR3 region has 13 residues. The CDR3: CASSLTQGWGYTF. The CDR3 DNA follows: TGTGCCAGCAGCTTGACACAGGGGTGGGGCTACACCTTC.

Written as DNA, the CDR3 is TGTGCCAGCAGTTTATCCACAGGGGCTAGCAATCAGCCCCAGCATTTT. Encoded protein: CASSLSTGASNQPQHF. This chain joins TRBV28 and TRBJ1-5, with 7 bases fitting TRBD1. Per germline, CDR1 MDHEN and CDR2 SYDVKM. J gave up 0 bases and V 1 base, and 3 bases lay outside the gene matches. This CDR3 is built from 16 residues.

The chain joins TRBV15 to TRBJ2-2; maybe TRBD2 (5 bases). V was cut by 0 bases and J by 6 bases, with 8 bases left in between. This CDR3 is 14 amino acids long. Germline CDR1 LNHNV, CDR2 YYDKDF (reference sequence). Here the CDR3 DNA reads TGTGCCACCAGCAGAGATACGAGGGCCGGGGAGCTGTTTTTT. The encoded protein is CATSRDTRAGELFF.

The chain is built from TRBV6-5 and TRBJ1-3, with D uncertain. Trimming cost V 2 bases and J 0 bases, with 5 bases left between them. The CDR3 spans 14 residues. CDR1 and CDR2 (germline): MNHEY, SVGAGI. For the CDR3, the DNA is TGTGCCAGCAGTTACGCGCACTCTGGAAACACCATATATTTT. Protein product: CASSYAHSGNTIYF.

J is TRBJ2-3 and V is TRBV21-1; TRBD1, the D gene given by the table, was not confirmed from the DNA. TRBV21-1 is recorded as a pseudogene. This CDR3 region has 17 residues. DNA of the CDR3: TGTGCCAGCAGCAAAGAGATCGCCGACAGGACATCGGATACGCAGTATTTT. Encoded protein: CASSKEIADRTSDTQYF.

This sequence joins TRBV5-4 and TRBJ2-7; 10 bases map to TRBD2. There are 15 residues in the CDR3. Germline lookup yields CDR1 SGHNT and CDR2 YYREEE (reference sequence). The trim removed 0 bases at V and 3 bases at J, leaving 3 bases unmatched. This CDR3 is CASSLVLAGYYEQYF. The DNA of the CDR3 is TGTGCCAGCAGCTTGGTACTAGCGGGGTACTACGAGCAGTACTTC.

The CDR3 is CASSIISGRANTGELFF. In DNA, the CDR3 is TGTGCCAGTAGTATAATTAGCGGGAGGGCGAACACCGGGGAGCTGTTTTTT. The chain carries TRBV19 and TRBJ2-2, with 11 bases matching TRBD2. Germline-derived CDR1 and CDR2 are LNHDA and SQIVND (reference sequence). CDR3 length equals 17 residues. The junction had 2 bases not matched to a gene; V was cut back by 2 bases and J by 0 bases.

The V gene is TRBV6-5, the J gene TRBJ1-2; D perhaps matches TRBD1 (5 bases). Looked up from germline, CDR1 is MNHEY and CDR2 is SVGAGI. The CDR3 length is 15 residues. V gave up 0 bases and J gave up 4 bases, with 12 bases separating them. The CDR3 protein is CASSYSKQAAYGYTF. Written as DNA, the CDR3 is TGTGCCAGCAGTTACTCGAAACAGGCGGCCTATGGCTACACCTTC.

The V call is TRBV6-4, the J call TRBJ1-6; D is possibly TRBD1 (6 bases). Deletions cut 7 bases from V and 8 bases from J, with 21 bases between. There are 16 residues in the CDR3. Germline V gene data show CDR1 as MRHNA and CDR2 as SNTAGT. The DNA for the CDR3 is TGTGCCAGCAAGGCCCTCGACAGGAGGCGGGATTCACCCCTCCACTTT. As protein: CASKALDRRRDSPLHF.

V gene TRBV11-1 combines with J gene TRBJ2-1, with TRBD2 matching over 13 bases. The CDR3 has 15 amino acids. V lost 5 bases, J lost 8 bases, and 6 bases stayed unmatched. The germline V gene encodes CDR1 SGHAT and CDR2 FQDESV (reference sequence). The CDR3 coding sequence is TGTGCCAGCAGCGAAACTAGCGGGGGGGCGTATGAGCAGTTCTTC. Protein: CASSETSGGAYEQFF.

The chain uses TRBV14 and TRBJ1-1; D uncertain. Germline-derived CDR1 and CDR2 are SGHDN and FVKESK. The CDR3 is 15 amino acids. V was shortened by 0 bases and J by 6 bases, with 14 bases between the two germline ends. The chain's CDR3 is CASSQDISLYSEAFF. The CDR3 DNA sequence: TGTGCCAGCAGCCAAGATATTAGTCTCTATTCTGAAGCTTTCTTT.

The chain has TRBV10-3 and TRBJ1-1; TRBD1 might be the D (5 bases). The CDR3 sequence is 14 residues long. Germline CDR1 is ENHRY and CDR2 is SYGVKD. Trimming cost V 5 bases and J 5 bases, with 15 bases left between them. The CDR3 bases are TGTGCCATCAGTCGTGGGGCCGGGGGTACTGAAGCTTTCTTT. Amino acid sequence: CAISRGAGGTEAFF.

The chain's CDR3 is CASSLGSGTGGREQYF. The CDR3 bases are TGTGCCAGCAGCTTAGGGTCCGGGACAGGGGGCCGAGAGCAGTACTTC. The rearrangement uses TRBV7-9 and TRBJ2-7; 12 positions agree with TRBD1. Germline loops: CDR1 SEHNR, CDR2 FQNEAQ (reference sequence). This CDR3 is built from 16 residues. The V segment lost 1 base and the J segment 7 bases; nucleotides outside the gene matches: 8.